This T cell receptor beta chain appears in the sequencing data of a study of shared clonotypes between healthy human individuals. At the level of the study: Ranging from 18 to 49 in age, donors were two women and a few men.

V lost 5 bases and J 9 bases, leaving 8 bases between the germline ends. This CDR3 region has 11 residues. Looked up from germline, CDR1 is SGHAT and CDR2 is FQNNGV. Profiled with immunoSEQ multiplex PCR; TCRdb holds only in-frame clones, not every one. Seen here are about 700,000 clones, about 92% observed once, and the top ten hold about 24%. CD45RO-negative, CCR7-selected cells formed the naive CD8 fraction, which excluded terminally differentiated effector memory CD45RA+ cells. The source of this sequence is a man aged 30 to 45 in good health. The chain employs TRBV11-2 and TRBJ2-1, with D possibly TRBD1 on 5 matching bases. The sequenced sample was naive CD8+ T cells sorted from blood. This CDR3 is CASSLRGEQFF. The CDR3 coding sequence is TGTGCCAGCAGCCTTAGGGGTGAGCAGTTCTTC.